Each of the 20 T cell receptor beta chains below was sequenced from the same sample in a study of blood T cell repertoires in COVID-19. Clones were sequenced by immunoSEQ multiplex PCR, and TCRdb holds only the in-frame ones, with some missing. The table records more than 200,000 clones, around 80% of them present only once. The sequenced sample consisted of peripheral blood. The receptors originated from a woman in her forties or fifties with acute or convalescent COVID-19.

This chain connects TRBV3-1 (or the pseudogene TRBV3-2) to TRBJ1-2; D possibly corresponds to TRBD1 (6 bases). V was shortened by 0 bases and J by 5 bases, with 10 bases between the two germline ends. Germline CDR1 is LGHDT and CDR2 is YNNKEL (reference sequence). The CDR3 extends over 14 amino acids. This chain's CDR3 is CASSQEITGYGYTF. The CDR3 DNA reads TGTGCCAGCAGCCAAGAGATTACAGGGTATGGCTACACCTTC.

This chain joins TRBV2 and TRBJ2-1; 13 bases match TRBD2. CDR3 length equals 15 residues. The J segment lost 9 bases and the V segment lost 8 bases, leaving 10 bases of the junction unmatched. Germline CDR1 and CDR2: SNHLY and FYNNEI. The CDR3: CASDPGLAGWGEQFF. The CDR3 nucleotides are TGTGCCAGCGACCCGGGACTAGCGGGATGGGGTGAGCAGTTCTTC.

The sample holds a few counts of this clone. CDR3 region: CASSRTRESYNEQFF. In DNA, the CDR3 is TGTGCCAGTAGTCGGACGCGGGAGTCCTACAATGAGCAGTTCTTC. The gene calls are TRBV6-5 and TRBJ2-1; 7 positions match TRBD2. CDR3 length: 15 amino acids. CDR1 and CDR2 (germline): MNHEY, SVGAGI. J was trimmed by 1 base and V by 9 bases; bases with no gene match: 9.

In this sample, this clone turned up once. V is TRBV30 and J is TRBJ1-1; no clear D. The germline V and J ends were trimmed by 7 bases and 6 bases, with 27 bases remaining between them. The germline gives CDR1 GTSNPN, CDR2 SVGIG (reference sequence). The CDR3 sequence is 16 residues long. CDR3: CALERPKGILRSEAFF. The CDR3, as DNA: TGTGCCTTGGAGCGCCCAAAAGGCATCCTGAGGTCTGAAGCTTTCTTT.

The chain combines TRBV2 with TRBJ1-1; D is ambiguous. The CDR3 contains 13 residues. Trimming left V 7 bases short and J 8 bases short, with 17 bases between. Germline V lookup: CDR1 SNHLY, CDR2 FYNNEI. As DNA, the CDR3 is TGTGCCAGCAACTGGTCCCCGCTGAACGAAGCTTTCTTT. Its translation: CASNWSPLNEAFF.

This chain links TRBV27 with TRBJ2-1; 13 bases map to TRBD2. Unmatched junction bases numbered 14, after V lost 5 bases and J lost 7 bases. The germline V gene encodes CDR1 MNHEY and CDR2 SMNVEV (reference sequence). The CDR3 sequence is 18 residues long. The CDR3 DNA reads TGTGCCAGCAGTCCCCGGACTAGCGGGAGCGACATAAGAAATGAGCAGTTCTTC. Its protein product is CASSPRTSGSDIRNEQFF.

This clone was seen ten or more times. The chain links TRBV27 to TRBJ2-1; TRBD2 aligns across 9 bases. CDR1 is MNHEY, CDR2 SMNVEV, per germline (reference sequence). There are 13 residues in the CDR3. Trimming at V came to 3 bases and at J to 9 bases, leaving 3 bases not matched to a gene. The CDR3 DNA follows: TGTGCCAGCAGTTTCGGGCGGGAGGGTGAGCAGTTCTTC. Its translation is CASSFGREGEQFF.

This clone was counted ten times or more. The chain employs TRBV4-1 and TRBJ2-7, with TRBD2 identical over 7 bases. The CDR3 is made up of 13 amino acids. Germline-derived CDR1 and CDR2 are MGHRA and YSYEKL. Trimming cost V 4 bases and J 6 bases; bases outside gene matches: 6. This CDR3 is CASSLTPGGEQYF. In DNA, the CDR3 is TGCGCCAGCAGCCTTACCCCGGGGGGCGAGCAGTACTTC.

The chain has TRBV7-2 and TRBJ2-3; no clear D gene. The V and J ends lost 7 bases and 3 bases respectively, with 11 bases between them. Germline values: CDR1 SGHTA, CDR2 FQGNSA. The CDR3 loop spans 13 amino acids. Here the CDR3 reads CASTLKRTDTQYF. In DNA, the CDR3 is TGTGCCAGCACCCTAAAGAGGACAGATACGCAGTATTTT.

The genes are TRBV5-4 and TRBJ2-7; 8 bases match TRBD1. The length of the CDR3 is 15 residues. Looked up from germline, CDR1 is SGHNT and CDR2 is YYREEE (reference sequence). Germline trimming cut 2 bases from V and 4 bases from J; bases unmatched to any gene: 8. CDR3 residues: CASSFESRGQYEQYF. The CDR3 DNA follows: TGTGCCAGCAGCTTTGAATCCAGGGGGCAGTACGAGCAGTACTTC.

V gene TRBV4-2 combines with J gene TRBJ1-6; D is uncertain. V was cut by 0 bases and J by 7 bases, with 7 bases left in between. In germline, CDR1 is LGHNA, CDR2 YNFKEQ. CDR3 size: 14 residues. The CDR3 spells CASSQDRRNSPLHF. In nucleotides, the CDR3 is TGTGCCAGCAGCCAAGATCGGAGGAATTCACCCCTCCACTTT.

The chain carries TRBV28 and TRBJ1-5; D unresolved. V was shortened by 2 bases and J by 6 bases, with 17 bases between the two germline ends. This CDR3 has 16 amino acids. Germline CDR1 and CDR2: MDHEN and SYDVKM. DNA for the CDR3: TGTGCCAGCAGTTTAAGGAGGCTTAATCTTGCTCAGCCCCAGCATTTT. Translating it yields CASSLRRLNLAQPQHF.

V usage is TRBV6-5 and J usage is TRBJ2-5; tentative D call: TRBD1 (6 bases). This CDR3 comprises 13 residues. V was cut by 6 bases and J by 4 bases, with 12 bases left in between. From germline, CDR1 is MNHEY and CDR2 SVGAGI. CDR3 bases: TGTGCCAGCAGGGGGGACAAGCGAGAGACCCAGTACTTC. Protein sequence: CASRGDKRETQYF.

The chain employs TRBV4-1 and TRBJ1-2, with D uncertain. Germline V lookup: CDR1 MGHRA, CDR2 YSYEKL. V was cut by 0 bases and J by 6 bases, with 14 bases left in between. This CDR3 spans 15 amino acids. The CDR3 here is CASSQEDKMRDGYTF. The CDR3 DNA sequence: TGCGCCAGCAGCCAAGAAGACAAAATGAGGGATGGCTACACCTTC.

The genes are TRBV27 and TRBJ2-7; tentatively, D is TRBD1 (6 bases). The V end lost 4 bases, the J end lost 4 bases, and 17 bases lay between the germline ends. There are 15 residues in the CDR3. The germline CDR1 and CDR2 sequences are MNHEY and SMNVEV (reference sequence). Here the CDR3 reads CASSSAGNQGYEQYF. The CDR3 region has the DNA TGTGCCAGCAGTTCCGCTGGTAACCAGGGGTACGAGCAGTACTTC.

The rearrangement links TRBV5-1 to TRBJ2-7; TRBD1 matches 10 bases. CDR3 size: 17 residues. Germline loops: CDR1 SGHRS, CDR2 YFSETQ. The junction had 18 bases not matched to a gene; V was cut back by 7 bases and J by 5 bases. Written as DNA, the CDR3 is TGCGCCAGCGCCCTACGACCCCGACAGGGGGCTTGGGACGAGCAGTACTTC. Translating gives CASALRPRQGAWDEQYF.

Note on this clone: The junction does not match germline at one end; this may be a read error. The J gene is TRBJ1-1, the V gene TRBV5-4; D is perhaps TRBD1 (6 bases). The CDR3 covers 12 residues. Germline lookup yields CDR1 SGHNT and CDR2 YYREEE (reference sequence). The CDR3 region has the DNA TGTGCCAGCAGCTTCGAGGACAGATTGTGGGACTTT. This translates into CASSFEDRLWDF.

This chain links TRBV7-3 with TRBJ2-2; unclear D gene. Germline loops: CDR1 SGHTA, CDR2 FQGTGA. This CDR3 is 12 amino acids long. V gave up 5 bases and J gave up 7 bases, with 8 bases separating them. The CDR3 bases are TGTGCCAGCAGCCCTTACAACGGGGAGCTGTTTTTT. It translates to CASSPYNGELFF.

This clone was detected once. The CDR3 sequence is CASSPRTSGHDNEQFF. Here the CDR3 DNA reads TGTGCCAGTAGTCCCCGGACTAGCGGGCATGACAATGAGCAGTTCTTC. The chain links TRBV19 to TRBJ2-1; 11 bases agree with TRBD2. Losses at the gene ends were 5 bases for V and 5 bases for J; bases not matched to a gene: 8. This CDR3 contains 16 residues. CDR1 and CDR2 (germline): LNHDA, SQIVND (reference sequence).

The chain carries TRBV6-1 and TRBJ2-7, with TRBD1 matching over 11 bases. V trimming: 0 bases; J trimming: 1 base; junction bases outside the gene matches: 11. The germline CDR1 and CDR2 sequences are MNHNS and SASEGT. The CDR3 runs 19 residues. CDR3 DNA: TGTGCCAGCAGTGAAGCGGGGGACAGGGGGTCTACTGGGTCCTACGAGCAGTACTTC. It encodes CASSEAGDRGSTGSYEQYF.